What follows are 31 T cell receptor beta chains derived from one specimen sequenced in a study of T cells in Graves' hyperthyroidism and ophthalmopathy. Amplified TCR beta CDR3 regions came from RNA transcripts. TCR CDR3 underwent first-round RT-PCR with the HTBI primer set. A single record per CDR3 protein comes from TCRdb applying MiXCR to the multiplex PCR reads. The sample gives fewer than 850,000 distinct CDR3 sequences, roughly a sixth of which show up once; around 16% is in the top ten. The material sequenced was blood. These receptors all come from a man aged 45-65 years with Graves' hyperthyroidism.

The chain is built from TRBV20-1 and TRBJ1-5; 9 nucleotides align to TRBD1. CDR1 and CDR2 (germline): DFQATT, SNEGSKA (reference sequence). V was pared by 5 bases and J by 7 bases, with 9 bases of the junction left unmatched. The CDR3 consists of 14 residues. CDR3 sequence: CSAGTGTGLQPQHF. For the CDR3, the DNA is TGCAGTGCTGGGACCGGGACAGGGTTACAGCCCCAGCATTTT.

This chain links TRBV3-1 with TRBJ2-7; 8 nucleotides agree with TRBD1. The V gene's germline CDR1 is LGHDT and CDR2 YNNKEL (reference sequence). The CDR3 is 16 amino acids. J gave up 5 bases and V 3 bases, and 12 bases lay outside the gene matches. The CDR3 loop reads CASSHSTTGAYHEQYF. As DNA, the CDR3 is TGTGCCAGCAGCCACTCTACGACAGGGGCTTACCACGAGCAGTACTTC.

This clonotype appeared many times. This chain joins TRBV6-1 and TRBJ1-5; TRBD1 is a possible D gene (5 bases). The CDR3 is 15 amino acids. Germline V lookup: CDR1 MNHNS, CDR2 SASEGT. The germline V and J ends were trimmed by 8 bases and 0 bases, with 14 bases remaining between them. CDR3 protein: CASRLPGDSNQPQHF. CDR3 DNA: TGTGCCAGCCGTTTACCGGGGGATAGCAATCAGCCCCAGCATTTT.

V and J are TRBV28 and TRBJ2-1; 16 positions match TRBD2. Per the germline V gene, CDR1 is MDHEN and CDR2 is SYDVKM. The CDR3 has 20 residues. V was clipped by 4 bases and J by 1 base; unmatched bases: 10. The CDR3 coding sequence is TGTGCCAGCAGTTCCTATCTGGGACTAGCGGGAGGGGGTTCCTACAATGAGCAGTTCTTC. Translated: CASSSYLGLAGGGSYNEQFF.

J is TRBJ1-6 and V is TRBV18; D is uncertain. Germline V gene data show CDR1 as KGHSH and CDR2 as LQKENI. This CDR3 comprises 14 residues. Between the trimmed V and J ends, which lost 3 bases and 9 bases, there was a span of 12 bases. In nucleotides, the CDR3 is TGTGCCAGCTCACCTGGACCTCTGAGTTCACCCCTCCACTTT. Residues: CASSPGPLSSPLHF.

The rearrangement joins TRBV11-2 to TRBJ2-7; possible D gene TRBD1, 6 bases. The CDR3 consists of 16 residues. Germline V lookup: CDR1 SGHAT, CDR2 FQNNGV. Trimming removed 5 bases from V and 4 bases from J, with 21 bases in between. Here the CDR3 DNA reads TGTGCCAGCAGCCCTGGCCTGGGGCAGGGGCGGTACGAGCAGTACTTC. It specifies CASSPGLGQGRYEQYF.

V usage is TRBV18 and J usage is TRBJ2-2; the D is unclear. The CDR3 loop spans 15 amino acids. Trimming shortened V by 1 base and J by 2 bases, and 8 bases separated the two germline ends. CDR1 and CDR2 (germline): KGHSH, LQKENI. The DNA of the CDR3 is TGTGCCAGCTCACCACTAACTGTCAACACCGGGGAGCTGTTTTTT. It yields the protein CASSPLTVNTGELFF.

This clonotype has more than one count but fewer than ten. At one end, the junction sequence differs from germline, possibly due to a read error. The CDR3 reads CAISGRTSGFSYERYF. In nucleotides, the CDR3 is TGTGCCATCAGTGGAAGGACTAGCGGGTTCTCCTACGAGCGGTACTTC. J is TRBJ2-7 and V is TRBV10-3, with 11 bases lining up with TRBD2. The CDR3 totals 16 residues. Germline V gene sequence: CDR1 ENHRY, CDR2 SYGVKD.

As to this clonotype: Just one base apart from a much larger clone, this may be a read error. In nucleotides, the CDR3 is TGTTCCTGGCGGGCGGGGGGAGGCAATGAGCAGTTCTTC. This translates into CSWRAGGGNEQFF. V is TRBV30 and J is TRBJ2-1; 8 bases are shared with TRBD2. The CDR3 is 13 residues long. Germline V CDR1 and CDR2: GTSNPN, SVGIG (reference sequence).

V gene TRBV11-2 combines with J gene TRBJ2-1; TRBD2 is a possible D gene (5 bases). The CDR3 consists of 14 residues. Germline CDR1 SGHAT, CDR2 FQNNGV. Trimming took off 1 base at V and 7 bases at J, with 11 bases between the two ends. The CDR3 is CASSLGAGPNEQFF. The CDR3, as DNA: TGTGCCAGCAGCTTAGGGGCGGGCCCAAATGAGCAGTTCTTC.

This clonotype has at least ten counts. The CDR3 here is CASSQDPKTEAFF. The CDR3 region has the DNA TGTGCCAGCAGCCAAGATCCGAAAACTGAAGCTTTCTTT. J is TRBJ1-1 and V is TRBV3-1; no definite D call. V lost 0 bases and J lost 5, with 7 bases in between. The CDR3 has 13 residues. Germline V gene data show CDR1 as LGHDT and CDR2 as YNNKEL (reference sequence).

This clonotype showed up many times. The V and J genes are TRBV24-1 and TRBJ1-1; 9 bases match TRBD1. Trimming removed 9 bases from V and 4 bases from J; junction bases left unmatched: 5. The CDR3 consists of 13 residues. Germline lookup yields CDR1 KGHDR and CDR2 SFDVKD. The CDR3 nucleotides read TGTGCCACCGGGGGACAGGGCGGCACTGAAGCTTTCTTT. This encodes CATGGQGGTEAFF.

This clonotype was detected ten times or more. The rearrangement links TRBV28 to TRBJ1-5; weak D call: TRBD1 (5 bases). V was trimmed by 2 bases and J by 0 bases, leaving 14 bases between them. There are 17 residues in the CDR3. CDR1 MDHEN and CDR2 SYDVKM come from the germline V gene. The CDR3 loop reads CASSLLQGPYSNQPQHF. The DNA of the CDR3 is TGTGCCAGCAGTTTACTGCAGGGCCCTTATAGCAATCAGCCCCAGCATTTT.

The table lists this clonotype with a few counts. CDR3 amino acids: CSASLAEYNEQFF. Written as DNA, the CDR3 is TGCAGCGCCTCACTAGCGGAGTACAATGAGCAGTTCTTC. The chain recombines TRBV29-1 with TRBJ2-1; 8 bases match TRBD2. CDR3 length: 13 residues. Germline lookup yields CDR1 SQVTM and CDR2 ANQGSEA. The ends lost 7 bases at V and 4 bases at J; junction bases unmatched: 6.

This clonotype was recorded at least ten times. V usage is TRBV27 and J usage is TRBJ2-5, with D perhaps TRBD2 (8 bases). Germline V lookup: CDR1 MNHEY, CDR2 SMNVEV (reference sequence). V shed 3 bases and J shed 1 base, with 15 bases lying between them. CDR3 length equals 16 residues. The CDR3 bases are TGTGCCAGCAGTTTTCTACGGGAGGGGGCCCAAGAGACCCAGTACTTC. Translation gives CASSFLREGAQETQYF.

This clonotype turned up a few times. The chain recombines TRBV7-9 with TRBJ2-3; D perhaps matches TRBD2 (5 bases). The CDR3 consists of 15 residues. Deletions cut 2 bases from V and 2 bases from J, with 11 bases between. CDR1 and CDR2 from the germline V gene are SEHNR and FQNEAQ (reference sequence). CDR3 sequence reads: CASSLLMRDTDTQYF. CDR3 sequence (DNA): TGTGCCAGCAGCTTACTGATGAGGGACACAGATACGCAGTATTTT.

This clonotype has only a few counts. CDR3 in amino acids: CASSRPTGTSSETQYF. The DNA of the CDR3 is TGTGCCAGCAGTCGACCGACTGGGACTAGCTCCGAGACCCAGTACTTC. The chain has TRBV6-5 and TRBJ2-5, with TRBD2 matching 9 bases. Per germline, CDR1 MNHEY and CDR2 SVGAGI. There are 16 residues in the CDR3. V shed 5 bases, J shed 5 bases, and the junction held 12 bases outside the gene matches.

This clonotype was observed many times. The chain links TRBV12-3 or TRBV12-4 to TRBJ2-1; no firm D call. CDR3 length equals 16 residues. V lost 3 bases and J lost 0, with 12 bases in between. The CDR3 is CASSFLRYSSYNEQFF. CDR3 DNA: TGTGCCAGCAGTTTTTTGCGGTACAGCTCCTACAATGAGCAGTTCTTC.

The chain employs TRBV6-1 and TRBJ2-2; D uncertain. Germline CDR1 MNHNS, CDR2 SASEGT. CDR3 length: 12 residues. The ends were cut back, 6 bases at V and 3 bases at J, with 5 bases in the middle. CDR3 sequence reads: CASSYYTGELFF. The CDR3 bases are TGTGCCAGCAGCTATTACACCGGGGAGCTGTTTTTT.

This clonotype showed up many times. The rearrangement links TRBV15 to TRBJ2-2; D is tentatively TRBD1 or TRBD2 (5 bases each). Trimming cost V 2 bases and J 6 bases, with 16 bases left between them. CDR3 size: 16 residues. Germline V lookup: CDR1 LNHNV, CDR2 YYDKDF (reference sequence). CDR3 sequence reads: CATSRRTILGAGELFF. CDR3 bases: TGTGCCACCAGCAGACGGACGATCCTGGGGGCCGGGGAGCTGTTTTTT.

This clonotype was seen only a few times. One end of the junction does not line up with germline, which may come from a read error. The chain links TRBV12-3 or TRBV12-4 to TRBJ1-2; D remains unclear. The CDR3 is 14 residues long. CDR3 protein: CASSRGPENYGYAF. The DNA of the CDR3 is TGTGCCAGCAGTCGAGGACCCGAAAACTATGGCTACGCCTTC.

This clonotype appeared a few times. The J gene is TRBJ2-1, the V gene TRBV6-2 or TRBV6-3; maybe TRBD2 (5 bases). The ends were cut back, 2 bases at V and 6 bases at J, with 11 bases in the middle. CDR1 and CDR2 (germline): MNHEY, SVGEGT. The CDR3 is made up of 14 amino acids. The CDR3 spells CASSYGRAPNEQFF. CDR3 DNA sequence: TGTGCCAGCAGTTACGGGCGGGCACCCAATGAGCAGTTCTTC.

The genes are TRBV5-1 and TRBJ2-1; TRBD2 is a possible D gene (6 bases). Germline CDR1 and CDR2: SGHRS and YFSETQ. Trimming took off 2 bases at V and 10 bases at J, with 10 bases between the two ends. The CDR3 has 12 residues. The DNA for the CDR3 is TGCGCCAGCAGCTTTAGCGGCTTCGAGCAGTTCTTC. As protein: CASSFSGFEQFF. Full variable domain (rest looked up from reference TRBV5-1 and TRBJ2-1): KAGVTQTPRYLIKTRGQQVTLSCSPISGHRSVSWYQQTPGQGLQFLFEYFSETQRNKGNFPGRFSGRQFSNSRSEMNVSTLELGDSALYLCASSFSGFEQFFGPGTRLTVL.

This chain links TRBV28 with TRBJ2-1; 8 nucleotides match TRBD1. This CDR3 is built from 14 residues. J was trimmed by 12 bases and V by 6 bases; bases with no gene match: 13. Germline CDR1 reads MDHEN; CDR2 reads SYDVKM. The CDR3 sequence: CASSSTDRAFVQFF. The CDR3 DNA reads TGTGCCAGCAGCTCAACGGACAGGGCGTTTGTGCAGTTCTTC. The full variable domain, completed using reference TRBV28 and TRBJ2-1, is DVKVTQSSRYLVKRTGEKVFLECVQDMDHENMFWYRQDPGLGLRLIYFSYDVKMKEKGDIPEGYSVSREKKERFSLILESASTNQTSMYLCASSSTDRAFVQFFGPGTRLTVL.

The chain joins TRBV5-1 to TRBJ1-4; D gene ambiguous. The CDR3 has 16 residues. The germline V gene has CDR1 SGHRS and CDR2 YFSETQ. Trimming stripped 2 bases from V and 0 bases from J, with 11 bases between. CDR3 bases: TGCGCCAGCAGCTTTATTGGGAGATCAACTAATGAAAAACTGTTTTTT. This sequence encodes CASSFIGRSTNEKLFF.

A single count supports this clonotype. This chain connects TRBV2 to TRBJ2-5; TRBD2 aligns across 13 bases. The V and J ends lost 5 bases and 9 bases, in that order; junction bases with no gene match: 6. Germline loops: CDR1 SNHLY, CDR2 FYNNEI. There are 14 residues in the CDR3. This chain's CDR3 is CASSRTGTSGAQYF. CDR3 DNA: TGTGCCAGCAGTCGGACCGGGACTAGCGGGGCCCAGTACTTC.

Many counts were recorded for this clonotype. The V call is TRBV12-3 or TRBV12-4, the J call TRBJ1-6; 10 positions match TRBD1. Germline trimming cut 5 bases from V and 8 bases from J; bases unmatched to any gene: 6. The CDR3 contains 15 residues. CDR3 region: CASSTGQGVYSPLHF. CDR3 coding DNA: TGTGCCAGCAGTACCGGACAGGGGGTTTATTCACCCCTCCACTTT.

This clonotype came up many times. The gene calls are TRBV28 and TRBJ2-1, with D possibly being TRBD2 (6 bases). The CDR3 spans 13 residues. Germline V gene lookup returns CDR1 MDHEN and CDR2 SYDVKM. The CDR3 region is CASRGYSYNEQFF. The CDR3 region has the DNA TGTGCGAGTCGGGGGTACTCCTACAATGAGCAGTTCTTC.

This clonotype was detected ten times or more. The V call is TRBV15, the J call TRBJ2-5; 9 bases are shared with TRBD2. The CDR3 covers 16 residues. In germline, CDR1 is LNHNV, CDR2 YYDKDF (reference sequence). The junction had 8 bases not matched to a gene; V was cut back by 4 bases and J by 2 bases. Here the CDR3 DNA reads TGTGCCACCAGCACTCGACTAGCGGAAATACAAGAGACCCAGTACTTC. The encoded protein is CATSTRLAEIQETQYF.

This clonotype was detected only a few times. The chain employs TRBV29-1 and TRBJ2-3; D is undetermined. The V gene's germline CDR1 is SQVTM and CDR2 ANQGSEA. V lost 3 bases and J lost 6, with 16 bases in between. The CDR3 is 14 residues long. CDR3 nucleotide sequence: TGCAGCGTTGAGTCTGGTAGTGGCTCGGATACGCAGTATTTT. This encodes CSVESGSGSDTQYF.

This clonotype showed up just a few times. The chain couples TRBV19 to TRBJ2-7; a possible D gene is TRBD2 (5 bases). This CDR3 has 17 amino acids. The germline V gene encodes CDR1 LNHDA and CDR2 SQIVND (reference sequence). Trimming pared 1 base from V and 7 bases from J, leaving 23 bases between. The CDR3 here is CASSIAQGGGASGEQYF. The CDR3 DNA reads TGTGCCAGTAGTATAGCCCAAGGCGGAGGCGCCTCGGGGGAGCAGTACTTC.